This T cell receptor beta chain is from a study of control samples from healthy donors and cancer patients. The CDR3 contains 15 residues. In germline, CDR1 is SGHKS, CDR2 YYEKEE (reference sequence). The V end was cut by 3 bases, the J end by 0 bases, with 11 bases between. Repertoires were generated with immunoSEQ multiplex PCR, while TCRdb's copy carries only in-frame clones and drops some. The top ten clones hold approximately 6.3% of a sample with under 450,000 clones, 75% to 95% of them seen once. The TCR comes from a man aged 40-55 years with head and neck cancer. The chain links TRBV5-5 to TRBJ2-3, with D perhaps TRBD1 (5 bases). Sequenced: PBMCs. The CDR3: CASSSLTASTDTQYF. The DNA for the CDR3 is TGTGCCAGCAGCTCGTTGACAGCGAGCACAGATACGCAGTATTTT.